A single sample is the source of the 11 T cell receptor beta chains below, sequenced in a study of blood T cell repertoires in COVID-19. The data were produced by immunoSEQ multiplex PCR, yet TCRdb's version contains in-frame clones alone and is incomplete. Of roughly 150,000 clones detected, 75% to 90% appear once; the ten largest clones hold roughly 3.5%. Specimen: PBMCs or T cells enriched from blood (not recorded which). Receptors were obtained from a woman aged 55-70 years who had recovered from COVID-19.

CDR3 coding DNA: TGTGCCAGAAGGGGGATGAACACTGAAGCTTTCTTT. Protein product: CARRGMNTEAFF. The chain joins TRBV27 to TRBJ1-1, with D perhaps matching TRBD1 (6 bases). The V and J ends lost 9 bases and 0 bases respectively, with 8 bases between them. This CDR3 has 12 amino acids. Germline CDR1 and CDR2: MNHEY and SMNVEV (reference sequence).

This rearrangement joins TRBV9 to TRBJ2-3, with TRBD2 matching 7 bases. The CDR3 has 14 amino acids. Germline V gene data show CDR1 as SGDLS and CDR2 as YYNGEE. Losses at the gene ends were 0 bases for V and 5 bases for J; bases not matched to a gene: 3. In DNA form, the CDR3 reads TGTGCCAGCAGCGTAGCGGGGGGAATAGATACGCAGTATTTT. Protein: CASSVAGGIDTQYF.

V is TRBV13 and J is TRBJ1-3; possibly TRBD1 for D (6 bases). CDR3 length equals 14 residues. Deletions cut 1 base from V and 3 bases from J, with 7 bases between. CDR1 is PRHDT, CDR2 FYEKMQ, per germline (reference sequence). DNA for the CDR3: TGTGCCAGCAGCTTAGCAGGGGATGGAAACACCATATATTTT. This translates into CASSLAGDGNTIYF.

V and J are TRBV1 and TRBJ2-4; TRBD2, the D gene given by the table, was not confirmed from the DNA. TRBV1 is a documented pseudogene. There are 16 residues in the CDR3. This CDR3 is CTSKKEAGGPFNIQYF. The CDR3 nucleotides read TGCACCAGCAAAAAGGAGGCGGGGGGGCCTTTTAACATTCAGTACTTC.

The chain combines TRBV5-4 with TRBJ2-7; 8 bases are a match to TRBD2. V trimming: 3 bases; J trimming: 2 bases; junction bases outside the gene matches: 4. Germline V lookup: CDR1 SGHNT, CDR2 YYREEE (reference sequence). CDR3 length equals 14 residues. The CDR3 reads CASSSSGGTYEQYF. Here the CDR3 DNA reads TGTGCCAGCAGCTCATCGGGGGGGACCTACGAGCAGTACTTC.

The gene calls are TRBV19 and TRBJ2-5; 11 positions agree with TRBD1. J lost 4 bases, V lost 4 bases, and 5 bases had no gene match. The CDR3 loop spans 15 amino acids. Per the germline V gene, CDR1 is LNHDA and CDR2 is SQIVND (reference sequence). The CDR3 sequence: CASSRTGGPGETQYF. The CDR3 nucleotides are TGTGCCAGTAGTAGGACAGGGGGCCCGGGAGAGACCCAGTACTTC. Variable domain in full (rest from reference TRBV19 and TRBJ2-5): DGGITQSPKYLFRKEGQNVTLSCEQNLNHDAMYWYRQDPGQGLRLIYYSQIVNDFQKGDIAEGYSVSREKKESFPLTVTSAQKNPTAFYLCASSRTGGPGETQYFGPGTRLLVL.

V usage is TRBV29-1 and J usage is TRBJ2-7; TRBD1 might be the D (6 bases). The germline gives CDR1 SQVTM, CDR2 ANQGSEA. The CDR3 sequence is 12 residues long. The V and J ends lost 7 bases and 0 bases respectively, with 10 bases between them. CDR3 nucleotides: TGCAGCGCCCGGGACAACTCCTACGAGCAGTACTTC. This codes for CSARDNSYEQYF.

The V gene is TRBV19, the J gene TRBJ2-1; the match to TRBD1 covers 7 bases. CDR1 is LNHDA, CDR2 SQIVND, per germline (reference sequence). The trim removed 7 bases at V and 4 bases at J, leaving 7 bases unmatched. CDR3 size: 14 residues. DNA for the CDR3: TGTGCCAGTAATATGGGACAGCGGTACAATGAGCAGTTCTTC. Protein product: CASNMGQRYNEQFF.

This chain joins TRBV3-1 (or the pseudogene TRBV3-2) and TRBJ1-2, with 8 bases matching TRBD1. The CDR3 spans 12 residues. CDR1 is LGHDT, CDR2 YNNKEL, per germline (reference sequence). Trimming took 4 bases from V and 8 from J; bases not matched to a gene: 3. The CDR3 bases are TGTGCCAGCAGCCGGACAGGGTGCGGCTACACCTTC. Its translation is CASSRTGCGYTF.

The V and J genes are TRBV5-1 and TRBJ2-7; the D gene is possibly TRBD2 (6 bases). Germline V gene sequence: CDR1 SGHRS, CDR2 YFSETQ. V dropped 4 bases and J dropped 2 bases, with 13 bases sitting between them. The length of the CDR3 is 14 residues. The CDR3 DNA reads TGCGCCAGCAGCGCCGGCAGCGGGCCCTACGAGCAGTACTTC. Its protein is CASSAGSGPYEQYF.

The chain uses TRBV21-1 and TRBJ2-6; TRBD1 was called by the table and not checked on the DNA. TRBV21-1 is a pseudogene segment. This CDR3 comprises 22 residues. CDR3 region: CASSKRVGWQGSSSSGANVLTF. CDR3 DNA: TGTGCCAGCAGCAAAAGAGTAGGGTGGCAGGGGTCCTCCTCCTCTGGGGCCAACGTCCTGACTTTC.